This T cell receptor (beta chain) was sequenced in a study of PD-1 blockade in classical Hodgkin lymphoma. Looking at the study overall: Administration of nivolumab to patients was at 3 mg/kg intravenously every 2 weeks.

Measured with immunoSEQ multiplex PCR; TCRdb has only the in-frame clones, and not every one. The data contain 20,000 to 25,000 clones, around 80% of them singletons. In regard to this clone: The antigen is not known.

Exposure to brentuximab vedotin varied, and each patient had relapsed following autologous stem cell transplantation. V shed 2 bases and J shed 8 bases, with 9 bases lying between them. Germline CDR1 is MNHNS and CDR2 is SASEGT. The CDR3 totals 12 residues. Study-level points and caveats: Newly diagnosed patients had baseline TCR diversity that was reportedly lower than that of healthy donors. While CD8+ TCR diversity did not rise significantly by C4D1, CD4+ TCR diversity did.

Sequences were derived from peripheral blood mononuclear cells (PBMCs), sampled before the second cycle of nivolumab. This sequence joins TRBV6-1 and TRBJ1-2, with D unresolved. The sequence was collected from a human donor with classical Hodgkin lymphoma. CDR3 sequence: CASSETRGGYTF. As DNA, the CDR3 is TGTGCCAGCAGTGAAACTCGGGGAGGCTACACCTTC.